The 2 T cell receptor beta chains in this list originate from one sample, sequenced in a study of blood T cell repertoires in COVID-19. Measured with immunoSEQ multiplex PCR; TCRdb has only the in-frame clones, and not every one. The data hold a few hundred thousand clones, with 80% to 90% observed a single time. The sample was PBMCs or T cells enriched from blood (not recorded which). These receptors were obtained from a young man who had recovered from COVID-19.

This sequence joins TRBV2 and TRBJ1-3, with D perhaps TRBD1 (5 bases). Trimming removed 7 bases from V and 0 bases from J, with 19 bases in between. This CDR3 comprises 17 residues. Germline V gene sequence: CDR1 SNHLY, CDR2 FYNNEI. CDR3 loop: CASILSQVPSSGNTIYF. The CDR3, as DNA: TGTGCCAGCATTTTATCACAGGTCCCGAGCTCTGGAAACACCATATATTTT.

The chain uses TRBV27 and TRBJ2-1, with 13 bases aligning to TRBD2. V trimming: 6 bases; J trimming: 7 bases; junction bases outside the gene matches: 0. The CDR3 contains 13 residues. Germline-derived CDR1 and CDR2 are MNHEY and SMNVEV (reference sequence). CDR3 in DNA: TGTGCCAGCAGGACTAGCGGGGGGAATGAGCAGTTCTTC. Amino acid sequence: CASRTSGGNEQFF.